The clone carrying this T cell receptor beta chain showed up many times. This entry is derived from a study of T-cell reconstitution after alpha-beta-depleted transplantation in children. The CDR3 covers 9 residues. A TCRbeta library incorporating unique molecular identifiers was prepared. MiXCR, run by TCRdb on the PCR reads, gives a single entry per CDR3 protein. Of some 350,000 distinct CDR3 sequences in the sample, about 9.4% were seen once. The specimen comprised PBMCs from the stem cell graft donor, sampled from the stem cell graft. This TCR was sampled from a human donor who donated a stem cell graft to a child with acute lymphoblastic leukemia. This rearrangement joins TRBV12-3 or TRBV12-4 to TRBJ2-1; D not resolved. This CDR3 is CVSLGEQFF. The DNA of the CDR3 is TGTGTTTCTCTAGGTGAGCAGTTCTTC.